This T cell receptor (beta chain) was obtained from a study of blood T cell repertoires in COVID-19. Source study methods: Amplification of reference gene primers provided the estimated nucleated cell counts. TCRdb's table, derived via immunoSEQ multiplex PCR, lists solely in-frame clones and lacks some. That table furnishes V, J and clone size, whereas the DNA furnished D and trimming. The sample contains about 39,000 clones, about 77% of which appear only once. There are 15 residues in the CDR3. The germline V and J ends were trimmed by 5 bases and 6 bases, with 17 bases remaining between them. Per the germline V gene, CDR1 is ENHRY and CDR2 is SYGVKD. In its sample, this clone was seen a few times.

The rearrangement uses TRBV10-3 and TRBJ1-5; perhaps TRBD1 as D (6 bases). Material: peripheral blood. The clonotype originates from an elderly man with acute or convalescent COVID-19. The CDR3 loop reads CAISHDRLAGQPQHF. The DNA of the CDR3 is TGTGCCATCAGTCATGACAGGCTGGCGGGTCAGCCCCAGCATTTT.